A selection of T cell receptor beta chains follows, all from one sample in a study of shared clonotypes between healthy human individuals. TCRdb's copy holds only in-frame clones and misses some; the assay was immunoSEQ multiplex PCR. Of about 1.5 million clones listed, approximately 98% were seen once; the top ten hold 0.45%. Sequences were obtained from naive CD4+ T cells sorted from blood. The receptors come from a man aged 25-45 years in good health. CDR3s include the opening cysteine and the closing phenylalanine or tryptophan. Fields, in order: D gene, J gene, V gene, CDR3 protein, CDR3 DNA. D genes are given only for firm matches.

NA TRBJ2-1 TRBV13 CASSVTAREAAAYNEQFF TGTGCCAGCAGCGTTACAGCTAGAGAAGCGGCAGCCTACAATGAGCAGTTCTTC
NA TRBJ2-2 TRBV7-9 CASSFSTAYGGRTGELFF TGTGCCAGCAGCTTTTCCACCGCGTATGGGGGAAGGACCGGGGAGCTGTTTTTT
NA TRBJ2-7 TRBV18 CASSPIPDGRLEEQYF TGTGCCAGCTCACCAATCCCAGACGGGAGACTGGAGGAGCAGTACTTC
NA TRBJ2-1 TRBV7-9 CASSFSGDSFYNEQFF TGTGCCAGCAGCTTTTCGGGGGATTCATTCTACAATGAGCAGTTCTTC
NA TRBJ2-5 TRBV4-1 CASSPVGLQGETQYF TGCGCCAGCAGCCCCGTTGGTTTACAGGGAGAGACCCAGTACTTC
NA TRBJ1-3 TRBV28 CASSLILGPGNTIYF TGTGCCAGCAGTTTAATCTTAGGGCCCGGAAACACCATATATTTT
NA TRBJ2-3 TRBV7-3 CASSSTGATDTQYF TGTGCCAGCAGCTCGACTGGGGCCACAGATACGCAGTATTTT
NA TRBJ1-2 TRBV7-9 CASSLRGDYGYTF TGTGCCAGCAGCTTACGGGGGGACTATGGCTACACCTTC
NA TRBJ2-1 TRBV30 CAWSAGTNNEQFF TGTGCCTGGAGTGCGGGTACTAACAATGAGCAGTTCTTC
TRBD1 TRBJ1-1 TRBV12-5 CASGRTGGGTEAFF TGTGCTAGTGGCCGGACAGGGGGTGGCACTGAAGCTTTCTTT
TRBD2 TRBJ2-5 TRBV7-9 CASIEREGETQYF TGTGCCAGCATTGAAAGGGAGGGGGAGACCCAGTACTTC
NA TRBJ2-7 TRBV7-2 CASSLAETSSYEQYF TGTGCCAGCAGCTTAGCGGAGACTAGCTCCTACGAGCAGTACTTC
NA TRBJ1-5 TRBV28 CASRRFRPYNQPQHF TGTGCCAGCAGGCGATTCCGACCCTATAATCAGCCCCAGCATTTT
NA TRBJ1-5 TRBV7-2 CASSLEGGTQHF TGTGCCAGCAGCTTAGAAGGGGGGACCCAGCATTTT
NA TRBJ1-2 TRBV5-1 CASSRGFNYGYTF TGCGCCAGCAGCCGGGGATTTAACTATGGCTACACCTTC
NA TRBJ1-2 TRBV9 CASSVVGTGPNYGYTF TGTGCCAGCAGCGTAGTTGGGACGGGGCCTAACTATGGCTACACCTTC
TRBD1 TRBJ2-2 TRBV27 CASSTRGTGVSTGELFF TGTGCCAGCAGTACGAGGGGGACAGGGGTCAGCACCGGGGAGCTGTTTTTT
NA TRBJ1-5 TRBV18 CASSPKGDGQPQHF TGTGCCAGCTCACCAAAAGGGGACGGTCAGCCCCAGCATTTT
NA TRBJ2-1 TRBV27 CASSLSWLNNEQFF TGTGCCAGCAGCCTAAGCTGGCTAAACAATGAGCAGTTCTTC
NA TRBJ1-3 TRBV27 CASSSPRGNTIYF TGTGCCAGCAGTTCCCCCCGTGGAAACACCATATATTTT
TRBD1 TRBJ1-1 TRBV28 CASSPIDRGNTEAFF TGTGCCAGCAGCCCCATTGACAGGGGGAACACTGAAGCTTTCTTT
NA TRBJ2-3 TRBV28 CASSLVQGRDTQYF TGTGCCAGCAGTTTAGTACAGGGGAGGGATACGCAGTATTTT
TRBD1 TRBJ1-4 TRBV6-1 CASRRGAVSEKLFF TGTGCCAGCCGCAGGGGGGCCGTTTCGGAAAAACTGTTTTTT